This TCR beta chain comes out of a study of shared clonotypes between healthy human individuals. TCRdb's copy holds only in-frame clones and misses some; the assay was immunoSEQ multiplex PCR. The sample includes a few million clones, around 94% of them seen just once. This clonotype was sampled from a man younger than 35 in good health. Sequenced: naive CD4+ T cells sorted from blood. Subset here: CD45RA+ positively selected.

The CDR3 bases are TGTGCCAGCACCCCTCTCTTGAGGCCAGATACGCAGTATTTT. This sequence encodes CASTPLLRPDTQYF. The chain combines TRBV27 with TRBJ2-3; no clear D. The CDR3 runs to 14 residues. V gave up 7 bases and J gave up 4 bases, with 15 bases separating them. Germline CDR1 MNHEY, CDR2 SMNVEV (reference sequence).